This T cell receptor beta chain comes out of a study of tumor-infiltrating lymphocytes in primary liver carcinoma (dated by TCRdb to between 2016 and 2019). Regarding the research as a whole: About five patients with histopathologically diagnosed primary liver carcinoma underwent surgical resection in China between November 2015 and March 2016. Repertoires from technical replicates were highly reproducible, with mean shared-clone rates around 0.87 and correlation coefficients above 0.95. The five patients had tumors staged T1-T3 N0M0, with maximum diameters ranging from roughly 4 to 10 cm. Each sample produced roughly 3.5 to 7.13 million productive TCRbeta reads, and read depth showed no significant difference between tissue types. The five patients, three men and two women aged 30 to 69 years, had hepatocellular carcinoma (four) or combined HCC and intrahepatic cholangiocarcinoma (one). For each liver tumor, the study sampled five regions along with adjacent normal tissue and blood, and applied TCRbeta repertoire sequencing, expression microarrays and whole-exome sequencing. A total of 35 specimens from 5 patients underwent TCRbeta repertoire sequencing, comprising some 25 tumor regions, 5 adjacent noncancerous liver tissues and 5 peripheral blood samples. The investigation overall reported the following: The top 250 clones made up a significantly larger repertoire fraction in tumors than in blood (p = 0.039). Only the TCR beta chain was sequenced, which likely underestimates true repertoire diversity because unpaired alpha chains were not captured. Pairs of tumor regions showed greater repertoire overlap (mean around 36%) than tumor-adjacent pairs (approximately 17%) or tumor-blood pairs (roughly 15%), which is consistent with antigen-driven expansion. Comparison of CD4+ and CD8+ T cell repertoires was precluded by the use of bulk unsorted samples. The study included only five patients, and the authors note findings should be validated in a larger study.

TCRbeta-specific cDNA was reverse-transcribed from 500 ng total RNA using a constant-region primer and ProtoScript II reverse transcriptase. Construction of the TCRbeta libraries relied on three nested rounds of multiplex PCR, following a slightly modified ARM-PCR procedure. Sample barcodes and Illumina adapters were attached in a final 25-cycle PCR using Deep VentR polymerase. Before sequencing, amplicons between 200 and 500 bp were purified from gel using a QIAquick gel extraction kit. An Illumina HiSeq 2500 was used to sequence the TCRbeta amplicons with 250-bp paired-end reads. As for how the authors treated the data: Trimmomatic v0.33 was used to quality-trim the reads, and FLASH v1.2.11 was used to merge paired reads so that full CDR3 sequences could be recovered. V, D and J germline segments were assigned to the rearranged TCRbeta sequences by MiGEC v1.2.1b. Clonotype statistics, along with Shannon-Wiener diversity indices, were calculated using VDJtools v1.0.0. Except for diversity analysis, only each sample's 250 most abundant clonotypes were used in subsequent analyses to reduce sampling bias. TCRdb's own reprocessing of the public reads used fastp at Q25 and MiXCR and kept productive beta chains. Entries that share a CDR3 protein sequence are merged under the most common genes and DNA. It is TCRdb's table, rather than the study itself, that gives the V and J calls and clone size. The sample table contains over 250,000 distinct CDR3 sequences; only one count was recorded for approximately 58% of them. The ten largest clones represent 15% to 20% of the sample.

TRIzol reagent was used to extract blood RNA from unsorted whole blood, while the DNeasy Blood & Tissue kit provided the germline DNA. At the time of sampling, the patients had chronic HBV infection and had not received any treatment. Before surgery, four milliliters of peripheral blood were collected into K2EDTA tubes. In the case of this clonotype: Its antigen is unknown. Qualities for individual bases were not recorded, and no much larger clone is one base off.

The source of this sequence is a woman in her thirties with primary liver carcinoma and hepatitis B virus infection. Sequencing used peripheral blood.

The CDR3 has the sequence CSARSGTEAFF. The bases are TGCAGCGCCCGATCCGGGACTGAAGCTTTCTTT. This receptor chain uses TRBV29-1 and TRBJ1-1; the D gene remains uncertain. Taken from the germline V gene, the CDR1 and CDR2 loops are SQVTM and ANQGSEA. A distance of 11 bases separates the germline ends of V and J, which lose 7 bases and 5 bases respectively. Counted from cysteine to phenylalanine, this CDR3 has 11 amino acids. Of the read, only the CDR3 DNA is kept; its 33 bases are in frame from base 1.